The 7 T cell receptor beta chains below come from one sample, sequenced in a study of naive and memory T cell subsets (TCRdb year 2017). The library came from UMI-ligation and nested PCR. Sequencing instrument: Illumina MiSeq. The beta constant-region primer was an equimolar mix of two oligonucleotides covering both TRBC1 and TRBC2. The ligated cDNA went through four rounds of PCR with nested alpha and beta constant-region primers together with the SP2 primer. TCRdb handled the public reads itself, with Q25 trimming in fastp and clone calling in MiXCR, and kept productive beta chains. Each entry is one CDR3 protein sequence, shown with its most common DNA and genes. The sample contains some 83,000 distinct CDR3 sequences, approximately 10% of them found a single time. The ten most abundant clones make up over 0.95% of the sample. The sample comprised naive CD8+ T cells from blood. What the cell subset or site label conveys for this sample: naive T cells, CD45RA high CD27+. The receptors were sampled from a human donor in good health.

The DNA for the CDR3 is TGTGCCAGCAGCTTAGTTGGCGGGAGGTTATTGGGCCACGAGACCCAGTACTTC. It specifies CASSLVGGRLLGHETQYF. V gene TRBV11-2 combines with J gene TRBJ2-5; 8 bases are shared with TRBD2. The CDR3 length is 18 residues. In germline, CDR1 is SGHAT, CDR2 FQNNGV. Losses at the gene ends were 1 base for V and 5 bases for J; bases not matched to a gene: 15.

The V gene is TRBV7-2, the J gene TRBJ2-7, with D unclear. In germline, CDR1 is SGHTA, CDR2 FQGNSA. The CDR3 extends over 13 amino acids. V was trimmed by 10 bases and J by 2 bases, leaving 15 bases between them. The DNA of the CDR3 is TGTGCCACTCAAGGCGTCCCGGCCTACGAGCAGTACTTC. Its translation is CATQGVPAYEQYF.

For this clonotype: With a much larger clone just one base away, this may be a read error. This chain joins TRBV6-1 and TRBJ2-3; 9 nucleotides agree with TRBD2. Germline V gives CDR1 MNHNS, CDR2 SASEGT. CDR3 length: 16 residues. V lost 7 bases to trimming and J lost 0 bases; unmatched junction nucleotides: 8. Here the CDR3 DNA reads TGTGCCAGCACCCAGAAAGGGACTAGCAGCACAGATACGCAGTATTTT. This sequence encodes CASTQKGTSSTDTQYF.

Concerning this clonotype itself: A much larger clone lies a single base off, so this may be a read error. The chain links TRBV28 to TRBJ2-7, with D possibly matching TRBD2 (6 bases). Germline CDR1 MDHEN, CDR2 SYDVKM. CDR3 length: 14 amino acids. The CDR3 is CASLISGEGYEEYF. As DNA, the CDR3 is TGTGCCAGCCTTATTAGCGGAGAGGGCTACGAGGAGTACTTC.

Ten or more counts support this clonotype. The gene calls are TRBV6-6 and TRBJ1-5; D is perhaps TRBD1 (6 bases). Germline V gene sequence: CDR1 MNHNY, CDR2 SVGAGI (reference sequence). This CDR3 spans 14 amino acids. V lost 7 bases and J 10 bases, leaving 20 bases between the germline ends. The DNA of the CDR3 is TGTGCCAGCACCCAGGGAGGGGGTGGGCAACCCCAGCATTTT. Translating gives CASTQGGGGQPQHF.

This clonotype was seen repeatedly, ten times or more. The chain combines TRBV28 with TRBJ1-1; no definite D call. Germline V CDR1 and CDR2: MDHEN, SYDVKM. V gave up 7 bases and J gave up 0 bases, with 9 bases separating them. This CDR3 contains 13 residues. The CDR3 spells CASTYTVNTEAFF. The CDR3 DNA sequence: TGTGCCAGCACCTACACGGTGAACACTGAAGCTTTCTTT.

This chain connects TRBV20-1 to TRBJ2-7, with D unresolved. Germline CDR1 DFQATT, CDR2 SNEGSKA (reference sequence). V lost 4 bases and J 4 bases, leaving 14 bases between the germline ends. The CDR3 loop spans 13 amino acids. The CDR3 DNA is TGCAGTGCTACCCCTCGGGCAGATTACGAGCAGTACTTC. This encodes CSATPRADYEQYF.